This T cell receptor (beta chain) stems from a study of graft-versus-host responses after intestinal transplantation. Looking at the study overall: Those transplanted obtained multivisceral, liver-intestinal, or isolated intestinal grafts. Recipients across the board were started on anti-thymocyte globulin induction, then kept on tacrolimus and steroids for approximately three years.

Profiled with immunoSEQ multiplex PCR; TCRdb holds only in-frame clones, not every one. The data hold 85,000 to 100,000 clones, with around nine tenths observed a single time. A note on this clone: Its antigen is undetermined.

Whole-study results and caveats: Early after transplant, HvG clones declined as circulating GvH clones peaked. GvH clones appeared in recipient marrow, some first in ileum or blood.

Trimming took off 2 bases at V and 6 bases at J, with 8 bases between the two ends. There are 12 residues in the CDR3. Germline assignment: CDR1 GTSNPN and CDR2 SVGIG (reference sequence). The sequence came from a human donor who received an intestinal transplant. The sequencing here drew on unstimulated CD4+ T cells sorted from spleen or lymph node cells, taken before intestinal transplant. The chain couples TRBV30 to TRBJ2-1; D gene uncertain. The CDR3 spells CAWSTTFNEQFF. The DNA of the CDR3 is TGTGCCTGGAGTACGACATTCAATGAGCAGTTCTTC.